A selection of T cell receptor beta chains follows, all from one sample in a study of Ad26.COV2.S vaccination and SARS-CoV-2 variants. Generated by immunoSEQ multiplex PCR, the TCRdb table keeps only in-frame clones and is missing some. The profile covers roughly 300,000 clones, with approximately 90% appearing a single time and 6.4% taken by the ten largest. The sample here was peripheral blood, taken in a trial of Ad26.COV2.S vaccine versus placebo. The receptor source for this set is a person between 18 and 60 years old who received the Ad26.COV2.S COVID-19 vaccine or a placebo. The conserved cysteine and the conserved F or W are not part of the CDR3 here.

13 | TRBJ2-7 | TRBV19 | ASSIAGTGSPGQY
13 | TRBJ2-5 | TRBV2 | ASRYWDRRQETQY
12 | TRBJ1-1 | TRBV27 | ASSPDRVFTEAF
13 | TRBJ1-2 | TRBV5-4 | ASSFRGDPLDGYT
13 | TRBJ2-7 | TRBV4-3 | ASSPTPGTTYEQY
12 | TRBJ1-4 | TRBV7-8 | ASSLAGRRGPLF
13 | TRBJ1-2 | TRBV14 | ASSQVGGTSGGYT
13 | TRBJ2-7 | TRBV7-2 | ASSLAGQGPYEQY
14 | TRBJ2-7 | TRBV4-3 | ASSQLTGGGSYEQY
11 | TRBJ1-1 | TRBV9 | ASSPPGNTEAF
13 | TRBJ2-5 | TRBV10-3 | AIRAQQGVEETQY
12 | TRBJ1-2 | TRBV7-2 | ASSSGDTLPGYT
14 | TRBJ1-2 | TRBV7-9 | ASSLVGQGLNYGYT
12 | TRBJ1-2 | TRBV11-2 | ASSLRADSYGYT
10 | TRBJ1-4 | TRBV4-2 | ASSRGGEKLF
13 | TRBJ1-6 | TRBV18 | ASSPQSTLNSPLH
13 | TRBJ2-1 | TRBV19 | ASSSDNSRAPFGF
12 | TRBJ2-7 | TRBV2 | ASSRYGSGYEQY
11 | TRBJ2-7 | TRBV12-3/TRBV12-4 | ASSLSRAYEQY
12 | TRBJ2-1 | TRBV6-1 | ASSEGLRYNEQF
11 | TRBJ1-1 | TRBV6-5 | ASSYRANTEAF
9 | TRBJ2-1 | TRBV5-6 | ASSSPQGEF
11 | TRBJ2-7 | TRBV5-4 | ASSPTGSYEQY
10 | TRBJ1-3 | TRBV7-3 | ASSPNGNTIY
12 | TRBJ2-3 | TRBV7-9 | ASSLGGRTDTQY
12 | TRBJ1-1 | TRBV3-1/TRBV3-2 | ASSTRGGDTEAF
12 | TRBJ1-4 | TRBV27 | ASRAGTDREKLF